This TCR beta chain originates from a study of yellow fever vaccine responses in identical twins. A remark on this clonotype: The antigen is undetermined.

The study's findings and limits: Twins reportedly appeared to share part of their vaccine T cell response while keeping part individual.

The germline V gene encodes CDR1 DFQATT and CDR2 SNEGSKA (reference sequence). The CDR3 is 12 residues long. Between the trimmed V and J ends, which lost 3 bases and 6 bases, there was a span of 11 bases. TCRdb processed the RT-PCR reads anew with MiXCR; each CDR3 protein has one entry. The sample records approximately 32,000 distinct CDR3 sequences, 45% to 65% being singletons. This sequence joins TRBV20-1 and TRBJ1-2, with unresolved D. The TCR was taken from a woman between 18 and 30 years old who received the yellow fever vaccine. The starting material was T cells from blood (PBMCs), unsorted or a sorted subset (not recorded which), obtained before or after yellow fever vaccination (not recorded which). CDR3 bases: TGCAGTGCTAGGAAAGAGGAAGATGGCTACACCTTC. As protein: CSARKEEDGYTF.